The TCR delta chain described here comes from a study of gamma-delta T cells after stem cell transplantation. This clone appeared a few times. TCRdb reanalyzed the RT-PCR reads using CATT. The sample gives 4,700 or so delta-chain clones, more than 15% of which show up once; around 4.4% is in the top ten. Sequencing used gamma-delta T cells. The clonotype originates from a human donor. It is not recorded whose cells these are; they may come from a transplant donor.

CDR3 DNA sequence: TGTGCAGCAAGCGCGGGTGGGGGATACGCCTGGGACACCCGACAGATGTTTTTC. It specifies CAASAGGGYAWDTRQMFF. The chain links TRAV29/DV5 to TRDJ3; 11 positions agree with TRDD3. V gave up 0 bases and J gave up 2 bases; unmatched junction bases: 4. The CDR3 is 18 residues long. The germline gives CDR1 NSMFDY, CDR2 ISSIKDK.